This note documents a single T cell receptor (beta chain) sequence. Its antigen is unidentified. The germline CDR1 and CDR2 sequences are SGHRS and YFSETQ. V shed 4 bases and J 4 bases; nucleotides not matched to a gene: 7. This CDR3 contains 15 residues. This entry is derived from a study of T cells after yellow fever vaccination. MiXCR, run by TCRdb on the 5' RACE reads, gives a single entry per CDR3 protein. The sample contains a few hundred thousand distinct CDR3 sequences, roughly 11% of which appear only once. Findings and caveats of the study: Clones from primary vaccination mostly reappeared after the booster (over 95% CD4, approximately 88% CD8). On re-exposure, the response was weaker but peaked faster, at day 5 versus 15.

The chain links TRBV5-1 to TRBJ2-1; TRBD2 matches at 8 bases. The receptor was isolated from a man between 18 and 35 years old who received the YFV17D yellow fever vaccine. Sample: PBMCs, taken on the day of the first yellow fever vaccination. CDR3 coding DNA: TGCGCCAGCAGCCCCCGGACTAGCACATACAATGAGCAGTTCTTC. This sequence encodes CASSPRTSTYNEQFF.